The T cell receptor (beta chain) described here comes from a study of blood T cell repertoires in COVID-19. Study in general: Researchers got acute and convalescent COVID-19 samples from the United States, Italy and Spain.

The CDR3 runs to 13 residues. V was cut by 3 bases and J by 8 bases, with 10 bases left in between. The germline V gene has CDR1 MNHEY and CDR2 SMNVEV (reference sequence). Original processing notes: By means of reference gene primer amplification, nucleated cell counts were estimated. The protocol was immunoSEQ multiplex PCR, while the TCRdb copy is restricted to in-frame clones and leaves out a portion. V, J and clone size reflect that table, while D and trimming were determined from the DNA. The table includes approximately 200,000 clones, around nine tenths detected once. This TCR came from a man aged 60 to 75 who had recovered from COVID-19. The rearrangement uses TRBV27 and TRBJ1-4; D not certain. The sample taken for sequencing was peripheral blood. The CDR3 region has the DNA TGTGCCAGCAGTTTCCAGGCTGGCGAAAAACTGTTTTTT. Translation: CASSFQAGEKLFF.